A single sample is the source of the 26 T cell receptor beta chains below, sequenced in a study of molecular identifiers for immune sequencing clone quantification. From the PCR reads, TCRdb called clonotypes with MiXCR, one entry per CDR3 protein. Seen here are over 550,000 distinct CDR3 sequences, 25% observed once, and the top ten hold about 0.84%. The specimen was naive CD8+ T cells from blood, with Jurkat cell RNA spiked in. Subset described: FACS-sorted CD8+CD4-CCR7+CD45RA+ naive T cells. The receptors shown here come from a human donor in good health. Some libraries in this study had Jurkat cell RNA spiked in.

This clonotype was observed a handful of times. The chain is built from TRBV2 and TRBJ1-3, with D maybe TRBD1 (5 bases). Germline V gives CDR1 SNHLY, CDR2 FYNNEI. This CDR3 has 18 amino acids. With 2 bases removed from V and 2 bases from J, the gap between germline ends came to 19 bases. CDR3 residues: CASSEIFGTWGAGNTIYF. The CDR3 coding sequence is TGTGCCAGCAGTGAAATTTTTGGGACCTGGGGCGCTGGAAACACCATATATTTT.

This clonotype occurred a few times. The chain's CDR3 is CASSSGEQETQYF. The CDR3 coding sequence is TGTGCCAGCAGTTCCGGGGAACAAGAGACCCAGTACTTC. V and J are TRBV6-6 and TRBJ2-5; possibly TRBD2 for D (5 bases). V gave up 4 bases and J gave up 2 bases, with 8 bases separating them. Germline CDR1 MNHNY, CDR2 SVGAGI (reference sequence). The CDR3 consists of 13 residues.

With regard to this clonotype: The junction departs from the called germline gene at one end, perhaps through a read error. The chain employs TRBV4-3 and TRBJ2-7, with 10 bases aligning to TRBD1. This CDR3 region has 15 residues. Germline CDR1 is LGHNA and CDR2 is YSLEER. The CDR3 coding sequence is TGCGCCAGCAGCCAAGAAGACAGGGGGCTTTACGAGCGGTACTTC. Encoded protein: CASSQEDRGLYERYF.

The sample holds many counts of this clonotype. The CDR3 coding sequence is TGCAGTGCTAGAGATTTTAGGGGGCACGCTAGTCAGCCCCAGCATTTT. This sequence encodes CSARDFRGHASQPQHF. This rearrangement joins TRBV20-1 to TRBJ1-5; the match to TRBD1 covers 7 bases. With V trimmed by 0 bases and J by 6 bases, 11 bases remained unmatched. The CDR3 totals 16 residues. Germline CDR1 is DFQATT and CDR2 is SNEGSKA (reference sequence).

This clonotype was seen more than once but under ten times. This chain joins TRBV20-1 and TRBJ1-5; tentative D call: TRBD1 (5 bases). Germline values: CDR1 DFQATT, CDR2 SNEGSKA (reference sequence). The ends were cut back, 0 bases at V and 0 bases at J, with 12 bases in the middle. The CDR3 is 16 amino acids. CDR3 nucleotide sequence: TGCAGTGCTAGAGATCCCCAGGGCGATAGCAATCAGCCCCAGCATTTT. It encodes CSARDPQGDSNQPQHF.

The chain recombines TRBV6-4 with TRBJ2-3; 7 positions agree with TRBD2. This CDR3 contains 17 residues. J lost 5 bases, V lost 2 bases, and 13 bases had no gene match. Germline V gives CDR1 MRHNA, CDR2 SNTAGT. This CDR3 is CASSDLCSTGGGDTQYF. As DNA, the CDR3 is TGTGCCAGCAGTGACCTGTGTAGCACGGGGGGTGGAGATACGCAGTATTTT.

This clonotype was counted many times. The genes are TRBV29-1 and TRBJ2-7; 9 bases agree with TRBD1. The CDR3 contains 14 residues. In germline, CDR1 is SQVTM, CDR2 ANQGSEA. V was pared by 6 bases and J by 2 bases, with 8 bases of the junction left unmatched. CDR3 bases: TGCAGCGTGGAGACAGGGGGTAGCCCCTACGAGCAGTACTTC. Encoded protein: CSVETGGSPYEQYF.

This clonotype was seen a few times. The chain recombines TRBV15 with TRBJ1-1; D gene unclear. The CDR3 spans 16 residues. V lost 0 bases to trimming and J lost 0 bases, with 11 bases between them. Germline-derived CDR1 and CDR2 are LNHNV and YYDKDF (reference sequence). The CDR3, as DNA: TGTGCCACCAGCAGAGATAGGGAAGGATTGAACACTGAAGCTTTCTTT. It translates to CATSRDREGLNTEAFF.

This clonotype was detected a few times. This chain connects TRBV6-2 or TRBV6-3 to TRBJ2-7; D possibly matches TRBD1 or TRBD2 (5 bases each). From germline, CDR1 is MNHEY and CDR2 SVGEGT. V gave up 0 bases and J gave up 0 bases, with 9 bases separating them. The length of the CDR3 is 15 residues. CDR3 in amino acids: CASSYSSGSSYEQYF. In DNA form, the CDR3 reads TGTGCCAGCAGTTACTCCTCAGGGAGCTCCTACGAGCAGTACTTC.

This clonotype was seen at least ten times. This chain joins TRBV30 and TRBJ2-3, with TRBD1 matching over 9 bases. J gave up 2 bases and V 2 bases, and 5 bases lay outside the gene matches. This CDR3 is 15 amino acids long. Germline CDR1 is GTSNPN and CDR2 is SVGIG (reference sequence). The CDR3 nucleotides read TGTGCCTGGAGTCCCACAGGGGGCCACACAGATACGCAGTATTTT. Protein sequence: CAWSPTGGHTDTQYF. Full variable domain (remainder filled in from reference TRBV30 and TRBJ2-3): SQTIHQWPATLVQPVGSPLSLECTVEGTSNPNLYWYRQAAGRGLQLLFYSVGIGQISSEVPQNLSASRPQDRQFILSSKKLLLSDSGFYLCAWSPTGGHTDTQYFGPGTRLTVL.

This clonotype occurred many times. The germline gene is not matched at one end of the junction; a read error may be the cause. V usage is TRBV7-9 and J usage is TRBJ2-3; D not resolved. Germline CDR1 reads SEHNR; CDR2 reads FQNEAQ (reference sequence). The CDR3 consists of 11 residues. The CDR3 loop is CASILTDTQYF. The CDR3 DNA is TGTGCCAGCATCTTAACAGATACGCAGTATTTT.

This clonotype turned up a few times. The CDR3 coding sequence is TGTGCCAGCAGTTACGACGGGGGGCTTCTGGGGTTTGCTGAAGCTTTCTTT. Translating it yields CASSYDGGLLGFAEAFF. The rearrangement links TRBV6-2 or TRBV6-3 to TRBJ1-1; a possible D gene is TRBD1 (6 bases). The CDR3 totals 17 residues. CDR1 is MNHEY, CDR2 SVGEGT, per germline. Trimming removed 2 bases at V and 6 bases at J, with 22 bases between.

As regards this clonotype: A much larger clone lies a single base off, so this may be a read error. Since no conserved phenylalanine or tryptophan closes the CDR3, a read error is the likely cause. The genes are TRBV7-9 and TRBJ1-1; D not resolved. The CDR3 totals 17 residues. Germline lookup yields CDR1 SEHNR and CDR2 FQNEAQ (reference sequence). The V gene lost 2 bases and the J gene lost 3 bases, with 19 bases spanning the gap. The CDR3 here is CASSLYFLGQPDTEAFS. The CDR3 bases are TGTGCCAGCAGCTTATATTTTCTCGGGCAGCCAGACACTGAAGCTTTCTCT.

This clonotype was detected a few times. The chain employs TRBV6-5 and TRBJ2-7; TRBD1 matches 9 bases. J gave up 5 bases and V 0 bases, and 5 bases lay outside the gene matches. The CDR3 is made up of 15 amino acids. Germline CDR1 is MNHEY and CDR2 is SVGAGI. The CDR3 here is CASSYSGQGKDEQYF. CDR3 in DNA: TGTGCCAGCAGTTACTCGGGACAGGGAAAGGACGAGCAGTACTTC.

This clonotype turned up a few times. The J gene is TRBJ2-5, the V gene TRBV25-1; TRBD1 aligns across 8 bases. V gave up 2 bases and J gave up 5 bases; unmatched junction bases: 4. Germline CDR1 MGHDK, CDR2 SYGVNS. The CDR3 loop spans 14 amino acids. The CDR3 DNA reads TGTGCCAGCAGTGAACCCAGGGGGCTGGAGACCCAGTACTTC. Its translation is CASSEPRGLETQYF.

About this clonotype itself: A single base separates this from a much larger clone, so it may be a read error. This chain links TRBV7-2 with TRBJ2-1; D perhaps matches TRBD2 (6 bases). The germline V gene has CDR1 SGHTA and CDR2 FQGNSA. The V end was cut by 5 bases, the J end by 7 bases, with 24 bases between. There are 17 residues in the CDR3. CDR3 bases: TGTGCCAGCAGCCATCTAGTAGCGGAGGGGCCGGTAAATGAGCAGTTCTTC. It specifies CASSHLVAEGPVNEQFF.

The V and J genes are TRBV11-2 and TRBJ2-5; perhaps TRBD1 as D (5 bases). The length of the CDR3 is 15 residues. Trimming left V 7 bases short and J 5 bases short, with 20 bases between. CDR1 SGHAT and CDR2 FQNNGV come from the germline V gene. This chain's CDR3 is CASKGFGYGPETQYF. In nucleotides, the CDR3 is TGTGCCAGCAAGGGGTTTGGATACGGTCCGGAGACCCAGTACTTC.

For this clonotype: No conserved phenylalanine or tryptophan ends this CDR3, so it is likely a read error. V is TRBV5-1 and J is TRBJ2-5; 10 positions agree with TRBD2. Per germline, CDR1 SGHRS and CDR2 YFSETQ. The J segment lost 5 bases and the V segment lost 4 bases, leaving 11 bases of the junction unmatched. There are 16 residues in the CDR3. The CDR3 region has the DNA TGCGCCAGCAGCGGAGCTAGCGGGGGCCCCGCGGAGACCCAGTACCTC. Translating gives CASSGASGGPAETQYL.

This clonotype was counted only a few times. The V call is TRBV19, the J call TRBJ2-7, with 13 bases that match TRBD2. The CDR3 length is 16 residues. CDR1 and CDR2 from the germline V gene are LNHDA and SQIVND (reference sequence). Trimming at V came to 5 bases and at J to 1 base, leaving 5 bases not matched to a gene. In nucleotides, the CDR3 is TGTGCCAGTAGTCCTCAGACTAGCGGGAGGTCCTACGAGCAGTACTTC. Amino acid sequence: CASSPQTSGRSYEQYF.

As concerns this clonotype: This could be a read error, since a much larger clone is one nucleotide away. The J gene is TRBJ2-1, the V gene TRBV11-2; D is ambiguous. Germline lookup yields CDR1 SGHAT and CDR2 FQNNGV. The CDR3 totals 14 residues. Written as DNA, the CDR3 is TGTGCCAGCAGCTTAACAGCCTCCTACGATGAGCAGTTCTTC. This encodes CASSLTASYDEQFF. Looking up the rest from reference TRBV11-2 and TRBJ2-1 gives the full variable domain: EAGVAQSPRYKIIEKRQSVAFWCNPISGHATLYWYQQILGQGPKLLIQFQNNGVVDDSQLPKDRFSAERLKGVDSTLKIQPAKLEDSAVYLCASSLTASYDEQFFGPGTRLTVL.

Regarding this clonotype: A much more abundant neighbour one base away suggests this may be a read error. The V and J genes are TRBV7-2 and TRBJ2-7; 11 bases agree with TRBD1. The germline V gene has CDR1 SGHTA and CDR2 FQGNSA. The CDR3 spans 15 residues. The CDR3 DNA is TGTGCCCGCAGTTTCGGGACAGGGGGTTTCTACGAGCAGTACTTC. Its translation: CARSFGTGGFYEQYF.

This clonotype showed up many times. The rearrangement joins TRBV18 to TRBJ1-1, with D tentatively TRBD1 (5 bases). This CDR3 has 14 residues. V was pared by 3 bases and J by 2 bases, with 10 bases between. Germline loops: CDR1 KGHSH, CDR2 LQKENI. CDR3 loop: CASSPTGPNTEAFF. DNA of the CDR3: TGTGCCAGCTCACCTACAGGCCCTAACACTGAAGCTTTCTTT.

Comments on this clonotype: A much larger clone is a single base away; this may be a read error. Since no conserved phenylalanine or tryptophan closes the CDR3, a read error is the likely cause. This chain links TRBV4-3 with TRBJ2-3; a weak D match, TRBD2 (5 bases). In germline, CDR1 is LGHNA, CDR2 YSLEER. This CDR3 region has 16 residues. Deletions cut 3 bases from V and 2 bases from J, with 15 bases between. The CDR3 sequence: CASSQGRQEVTDTQYL. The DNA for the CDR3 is TGCGCCAGCAGCCAGGGTCGGCAGGAGGTCACAGATACGCAGTATCTT.

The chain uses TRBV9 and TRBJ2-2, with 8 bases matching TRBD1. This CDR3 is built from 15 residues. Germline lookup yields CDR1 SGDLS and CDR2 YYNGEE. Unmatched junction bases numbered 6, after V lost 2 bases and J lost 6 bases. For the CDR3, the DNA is TGTGCCAGCAGCGTCGACAGGGGACCCCCCGGGGAGCTGTTTTTT. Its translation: CASSVDRGPPGELFF.

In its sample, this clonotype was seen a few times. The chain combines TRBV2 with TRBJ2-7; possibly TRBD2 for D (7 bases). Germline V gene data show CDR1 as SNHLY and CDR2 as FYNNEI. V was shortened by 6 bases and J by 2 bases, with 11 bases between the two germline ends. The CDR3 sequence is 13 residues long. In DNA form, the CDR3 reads TGTGCCAGCAGAGCGGGACACCCCTACGAGCAGTACTTC. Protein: CASRAGHPYEQYF.

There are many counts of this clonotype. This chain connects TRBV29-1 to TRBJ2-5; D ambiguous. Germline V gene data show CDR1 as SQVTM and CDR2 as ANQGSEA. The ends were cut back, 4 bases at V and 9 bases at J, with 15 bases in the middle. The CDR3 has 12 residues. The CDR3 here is CSVVPEMGSQYF. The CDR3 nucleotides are TGCAGCGTTGTTCCTGAGATGGGTTCCCAGTACTTC.